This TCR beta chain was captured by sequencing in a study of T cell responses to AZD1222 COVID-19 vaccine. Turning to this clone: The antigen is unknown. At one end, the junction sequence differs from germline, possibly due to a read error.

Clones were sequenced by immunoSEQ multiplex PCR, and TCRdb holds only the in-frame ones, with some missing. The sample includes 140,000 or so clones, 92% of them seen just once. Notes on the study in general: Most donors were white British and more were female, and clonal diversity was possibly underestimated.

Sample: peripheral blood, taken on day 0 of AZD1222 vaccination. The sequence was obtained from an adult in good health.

The CDR3 DNA sequence: TGTGCCAGCAGCGAAGGTCTGAATGAAAAACTGTTTTTT. Its translation: CASSEGLNEKLFF. The chain couples TRBV2 to TRBJ1-4; D is unclear. Germline lookup yields CDR1 SNHLY and CDR2 FYNNEI. This CDR3 is 13 amino acids long.